The 2 T cell receptor beta chains reported below all come from one sample, sequenced in a study of T cell responses to AZD1222 COVID-19 vaccine. Measured with immunoSEQ multiplex PCR; TCRdb has only the in-frame clones, and not every one. This repertoire shows about 100,000 clones, about 88% found once; its top ten account for about 1.8%. The material sequenced was peripheral blood, taken on day 0 of AZD1222 vaccination. These receptors all come from an adult in good health.

The V call is TRBV6-5, the J call TRBJ1-2, with no clear D. This CDR3 region has 14 residues. The germline CDR1 and CDR2 sequences are MNHEY and SVGAGI. Trimming stripped 6 bases from V and 2 bases from J, with 13 bases between. This CDR3 is CASSGLGINYGYTF. The CDR3 DNA reads TGTGCCAGCAGCGGCCTAGGGATCAACTATGGCTACACCTTC.

This chain links TRBV27 with TRBJ1-1; maybe TRBD1 (5 bases). V was clipped by 6 bases and J by 4 bases, with 12 bases between them. The CDR3 consists of 13 residues. Germline assignment: CDR1 MNHEY and CDR2 SMNVEV (reference sequence). The CDR3 spells CASRGEGRTEAFF. The CDR3 nucleotides read TGTGCCAGCAGGGGGGAGGGTCGCACTGAAGCTTTCTTT.